This T cell receptor beta chain was documented in a study of shared clonotypes between healthy human individuals. Sequencing used immunoSEQ multiplex PCR; TCRdb keeps in-frame clones, though not all of them. The repertoire holds more than 1.2 million clones, with 98% as singletons. This CDR3 has 14 amino acids. Specimen: naive CD4+ T cells sorted from blood. The subset was: CD45RA+ positively selected. The chain is built from TRBV21-1 and TRBJ2-7; the table's D call TRBD2 went unverified against the DNA. TRBV21-1 is marked as a pseudogene. The receptor's source is a man younger than 45 in good health. The CDR3 sequence: CALPAGGDPYEQYF. The CDR3, as DNA: TGTGCCCTCCCGGCCGGGGGGGATCCCTACGAGCAGTACTTC.